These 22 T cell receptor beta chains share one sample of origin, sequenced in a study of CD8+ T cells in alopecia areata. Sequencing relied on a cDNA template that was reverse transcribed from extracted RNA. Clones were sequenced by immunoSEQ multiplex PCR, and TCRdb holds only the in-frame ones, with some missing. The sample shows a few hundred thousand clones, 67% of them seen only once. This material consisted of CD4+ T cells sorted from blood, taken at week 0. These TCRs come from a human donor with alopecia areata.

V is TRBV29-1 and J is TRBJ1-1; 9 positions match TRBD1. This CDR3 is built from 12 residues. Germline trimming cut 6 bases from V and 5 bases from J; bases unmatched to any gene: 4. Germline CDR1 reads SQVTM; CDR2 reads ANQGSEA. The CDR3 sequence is CSVGTGITEAFF. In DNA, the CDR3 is TGCAGCGTGGGGACAGGGATTACTGAAGCTTTCTTT.

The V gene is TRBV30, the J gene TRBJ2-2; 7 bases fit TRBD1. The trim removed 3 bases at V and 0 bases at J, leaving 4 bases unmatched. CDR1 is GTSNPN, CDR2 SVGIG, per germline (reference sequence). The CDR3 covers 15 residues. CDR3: CAWRVTGANTGELFF. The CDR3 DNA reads TGTGCCTGGAGGGTTACAGGGGCGAACACCGGGGAGCTGTTTTTT. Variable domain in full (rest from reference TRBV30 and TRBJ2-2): SQTIHQWPATLVQPVGSPLSLECTVEGTSNPNLYWYRQAAGRGLQLLFYSVGIGQISSEVPQNLSASRPQDRQFILSSKKLLLSDSGFYLCAWRVTGANTGELFFGEGSRLTVL.

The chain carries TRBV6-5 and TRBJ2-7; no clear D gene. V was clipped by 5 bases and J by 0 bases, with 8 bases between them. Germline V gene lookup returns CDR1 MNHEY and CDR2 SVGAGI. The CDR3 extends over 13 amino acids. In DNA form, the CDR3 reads TGTGCCAGCAGTAGTCCCAGCTCCTACGAGCAGTACTTC. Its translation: CASSSPSSYEQYF.

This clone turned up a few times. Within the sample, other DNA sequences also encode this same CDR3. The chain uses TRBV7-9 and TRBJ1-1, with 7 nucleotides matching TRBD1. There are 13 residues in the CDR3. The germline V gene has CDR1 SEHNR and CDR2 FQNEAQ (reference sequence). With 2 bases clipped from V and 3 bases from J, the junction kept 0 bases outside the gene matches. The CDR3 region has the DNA TGTGCCAGCAGCTTAACAGGGGACACTGAAGCTTTCTTT. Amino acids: CASSLTGDTEAFF.

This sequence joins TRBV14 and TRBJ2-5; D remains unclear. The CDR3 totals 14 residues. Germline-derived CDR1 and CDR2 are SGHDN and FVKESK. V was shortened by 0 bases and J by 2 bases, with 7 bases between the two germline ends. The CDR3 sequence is CASSQEKIQETQYF. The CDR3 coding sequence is TGTGCCAGCAGCCAAGAAAAGATTCAAGAGACCCAGTACTTC. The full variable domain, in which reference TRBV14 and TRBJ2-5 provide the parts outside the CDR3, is EAGVTQFPSHSVIEKGQTVTLRCDPISGHDNLYWYRRVMGKEIKFLLHFVKESKQDESGMPNNRFLAERTGGTYSTLKVQPAELEDSGVYFCASSQEKIQETQYFGPGTRLLVL.

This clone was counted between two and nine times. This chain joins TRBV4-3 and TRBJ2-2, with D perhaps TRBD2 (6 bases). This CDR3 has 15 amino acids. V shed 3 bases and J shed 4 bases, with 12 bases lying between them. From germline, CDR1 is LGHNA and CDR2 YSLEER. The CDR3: CASSHGWRVTGELFF. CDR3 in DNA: TGCGCCAGCAGCCACGGTTGGAGGGTCACCGGGGAGCTGTTTTTT.

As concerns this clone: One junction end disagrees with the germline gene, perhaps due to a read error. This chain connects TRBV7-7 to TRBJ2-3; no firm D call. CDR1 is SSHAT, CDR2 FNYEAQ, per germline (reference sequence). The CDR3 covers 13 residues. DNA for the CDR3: TGTGCTAGCAGCTTAGCCCTCACAGATACGCAGTATTTT. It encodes CASSLALTDTQYF.

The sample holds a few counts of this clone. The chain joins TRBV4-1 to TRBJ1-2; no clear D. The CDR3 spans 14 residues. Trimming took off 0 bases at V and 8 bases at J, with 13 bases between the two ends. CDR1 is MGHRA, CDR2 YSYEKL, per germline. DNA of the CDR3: TGCGCCAGCAGCCAAGAATCCCGGGTCCTAGGCTACACCTTC. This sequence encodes CASSQESRVLGYTF.

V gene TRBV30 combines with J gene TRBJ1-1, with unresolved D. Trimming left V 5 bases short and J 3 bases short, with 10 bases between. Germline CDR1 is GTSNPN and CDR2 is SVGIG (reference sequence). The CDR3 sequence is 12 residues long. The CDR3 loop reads CAWDSGYTEAFF. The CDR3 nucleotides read TGTGCCTGGGATAGCGGTTACACTGAAGCTTTCTTT.

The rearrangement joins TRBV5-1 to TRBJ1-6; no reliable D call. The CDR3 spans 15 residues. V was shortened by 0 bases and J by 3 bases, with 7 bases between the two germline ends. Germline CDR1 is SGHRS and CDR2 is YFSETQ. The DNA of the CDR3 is TGCGCCAGCAGCTTGGAGGGAATCTATAATTCACCCCTCCACTTT. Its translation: CASSLEGIYNSPLHF. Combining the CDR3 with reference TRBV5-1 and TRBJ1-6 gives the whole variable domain KAGVTQTPRYLIKTRGQQVTLSCSPISGHRSVSWYQQTPGQGLQFLFEYFSETQRNKGNFPGRFSGRQFSNSRSEMNVSTLELGDSALYLCASSLEGIYNSPLHFGNGTRLTVT.

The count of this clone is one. The CDR3 nucleotides read TGTGCCAGCTCACCTGGGACTAGCGGTGTGAACTACGAGCAGTACTTC. As protein: CASSPGTSGVNYEQYF. The chain has TRBV18 and TRBJ2-7, with 11 positions matching TRBD2. The CDR3 has 16 residues. V was pared by 3 bases and J by 3 bases, with 7 bases of the junction left unmatched. CDR1 is KGHSH, CDR2 LQKENI, per germline. Using reference TRBV18 and TRBJ2-7 for the parts outside the CDR3, the full variable domain is NAGVMQNPRHLVRRRGQEARLRCSPMKGHSHVYWYRQLPEEGLKFMVYLQKENIIDESGMPKERFSAEFPKEGPSILRIQQVVRGDSAAYFCASSPGTSGVNYEQYFGPGTRLTVT.

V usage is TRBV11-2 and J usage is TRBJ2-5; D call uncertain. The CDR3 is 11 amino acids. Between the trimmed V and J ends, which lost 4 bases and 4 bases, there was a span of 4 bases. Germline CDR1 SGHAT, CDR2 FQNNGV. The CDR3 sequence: CASSSGETQYF. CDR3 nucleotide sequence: TGTGCCAGCAGCTCGGGAGAGACCCAGTACTTC.

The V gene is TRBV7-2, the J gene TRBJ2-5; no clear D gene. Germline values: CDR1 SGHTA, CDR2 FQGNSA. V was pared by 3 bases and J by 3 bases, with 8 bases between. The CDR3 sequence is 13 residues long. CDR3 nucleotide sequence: TGTGCCAGCAGCTTTAACAGAAAAGAGACCCAGTACTTC. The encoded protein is CASSFNRKETQYF. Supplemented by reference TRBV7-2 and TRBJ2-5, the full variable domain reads GAGVSQSPSNKVTEKGKDVELRCDPISGHTALYWYRQSLGQGLEFLIYFQGNSAPDKSGLPSDRFSAERTGGSVSTLTIQRTQQEDSAVYLCASSFNRKETQYFGPGTRLLVL.

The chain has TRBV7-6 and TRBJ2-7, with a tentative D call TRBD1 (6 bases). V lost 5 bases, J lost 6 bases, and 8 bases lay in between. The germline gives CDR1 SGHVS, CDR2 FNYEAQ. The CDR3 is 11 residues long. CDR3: CASSPGVEQYF. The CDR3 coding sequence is TGTGCCAGCAGCCCAGGGGTCGAGCAGTACTTC.

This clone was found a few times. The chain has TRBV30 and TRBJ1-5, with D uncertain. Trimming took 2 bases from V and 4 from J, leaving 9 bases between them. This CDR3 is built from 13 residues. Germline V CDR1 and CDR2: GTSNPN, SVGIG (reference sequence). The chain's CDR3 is CAWSQRENQPQHF. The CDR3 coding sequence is TGTGCCTGGAGTCAGAGGGAAAATCAGCCCCAGCATTTT.

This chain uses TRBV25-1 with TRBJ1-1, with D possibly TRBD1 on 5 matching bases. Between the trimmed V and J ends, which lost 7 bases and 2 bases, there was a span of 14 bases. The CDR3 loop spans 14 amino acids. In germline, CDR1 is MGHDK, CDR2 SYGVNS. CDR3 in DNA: TGTGCCAGCACCCCTATGGGGGGAAACACTGAAGCTTTCTTT. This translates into CASTPMGGNTEAFF.

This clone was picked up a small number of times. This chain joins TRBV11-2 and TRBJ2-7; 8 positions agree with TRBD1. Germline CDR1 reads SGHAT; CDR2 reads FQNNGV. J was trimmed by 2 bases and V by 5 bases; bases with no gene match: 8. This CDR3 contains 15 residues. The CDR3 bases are TGTGCCAGCAGCCTACTCCGGGACAGGACCTACGAGCAGTACTTC. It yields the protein CASSLLRDRTYEQYF.

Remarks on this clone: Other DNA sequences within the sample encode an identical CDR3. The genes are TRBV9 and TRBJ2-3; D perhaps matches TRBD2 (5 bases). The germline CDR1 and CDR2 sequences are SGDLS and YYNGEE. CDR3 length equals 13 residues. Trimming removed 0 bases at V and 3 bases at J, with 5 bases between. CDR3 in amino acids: CASSVGTTDTQYF. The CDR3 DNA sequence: TGTGCCAGCAGCGTAGGGACTACAGATACGCAGTATTTT.

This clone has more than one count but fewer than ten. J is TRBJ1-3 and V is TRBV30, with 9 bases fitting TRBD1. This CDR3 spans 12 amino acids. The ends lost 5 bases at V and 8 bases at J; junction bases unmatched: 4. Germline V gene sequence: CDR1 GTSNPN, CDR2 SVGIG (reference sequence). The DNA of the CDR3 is TGTGCCTGGGGGACAGGGAGCGACACCATATATTTT. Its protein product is CAWGTGSDTIYF.

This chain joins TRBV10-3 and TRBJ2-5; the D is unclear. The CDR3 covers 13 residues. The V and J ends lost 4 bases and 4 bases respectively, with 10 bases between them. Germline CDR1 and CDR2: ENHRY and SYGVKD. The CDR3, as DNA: TGTGCCATCAGTGCCTGGCGATCAGAGACCCAGTACTTC. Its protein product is CAISAWRSETQYF.

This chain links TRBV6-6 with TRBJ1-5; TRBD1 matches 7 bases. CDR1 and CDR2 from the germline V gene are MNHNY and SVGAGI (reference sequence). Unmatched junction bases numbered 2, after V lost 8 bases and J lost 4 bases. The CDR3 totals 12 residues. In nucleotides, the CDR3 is TGTGCCAGCCGGGACAGAAATCAGCCCCAGCATTTT. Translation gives CASRDRNQPQHF.

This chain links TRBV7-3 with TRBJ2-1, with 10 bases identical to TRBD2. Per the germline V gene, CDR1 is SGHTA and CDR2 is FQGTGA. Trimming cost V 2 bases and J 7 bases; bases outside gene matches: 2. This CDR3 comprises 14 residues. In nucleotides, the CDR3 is TGTGCCAGCAGCTTAGGGACTAGCGTTAATGAGCAGTTCTTC. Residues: CASSLGTSVNEQFF. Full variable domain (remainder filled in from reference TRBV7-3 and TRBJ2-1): GAGVSQTPSNKVTEKGKYVELRCDPISGHTALYWYRQSLGQGPEFLIYFQGTGAADDSGLPNDRFFAVRPEGSVSTLKIQRTERGDSAVYLCASSLGTSVNEQFFGPGTRLTVL.